The next 26 T cell receptor beta chains were all read from a single sample in a study of T cell responses to AZD1222 COVID-19 vaccine. The table came from immunoSEQ multiplex PCR; TCRdb's copy has only in-frame clones and leaves some out. This sample has 65,000 to 85,000 clones, with around 80% found just once. This specimen consisted of peripheral blood, obtained 28 days after the second AZD1222 dose. All receptors come from an adult who received the AZD1222 COVID-19 vaccine.

The CDR3 loop is CASTRDSQQETQYF. Here the CDR3 DNA reads TGTGCCAGCACCCGGGACAGTCAACAAGAGACCCAGTACTTC. The rearrangement joins TRBV6-5 to TRBJ2-5; 7 bases map to TRBD1. This CDR3 contains 14 residues. V lost 7 bases to trimming and J lost 2 bases; unmatched junction nucleotides: 7. Looked up from germline, CDR1 is MNHEY and CDR2 is SVGAGI.

The chain links TRBV7-2 to TRBJ1-1; D ambiguous. The CDR3 sequence is 15 residues long. CDR1 is SGHTA, CDR2 FQGNSA, per germline. The ends were cut back, 1 base at V and 2 bases at J, with 11 bases in the middle. Here the CDR3 DNA reads TGTGCCAGCAGCTTAGTGGCGGGGATTAACACTGAAGCTTTCTTT. It specifies CASSLVAGINTEAFF. The full variable domain, in which reference TRBV7-2 and TRBJ1-1 provide the parts outside the CDR3, is GAGVSQSPSNKVTEKGKDVELRCDPISGHTALYWYRQSLGQGLEFLIYFQGNSAPDKSGLPSDRFSAERTGGSVSTLTIQRTQQEDSAVYLCASSLVAGINTEAFFGQGTRLTVV.

The V gene is TRBV7-9, the J gene TRBJ1-2; D is unclear. The CDR3 runs to 14 residues. Germline CDR1 and CDR2: SEHNR and FQNEAQ (reference sequence). Trimming stripped 2 bases from V and 0 bases from J, with 7 bases between. CDR3 nucleotides: TGTGCCAGCAGCTTATTGGGGTCTAACTATGGCTACACCTTC. This codes for CASSLLGSNYGYTF.

This rearrangement joins TRBV3-1 (or the pseudogene TRBV3-2) to TRBJ2-3; D is perhaps TRBD2 (6 bases). Germline values: CDR1 LGHDT, CDR2 YNNKEL (reference sequence). The CDR3 is made up of 15 amino acids. The V and J ends lost 6 bases and 0 bases respectively, with 13 bases between them. As DNA, the CDR3 is TGTGCCAGCAGGCAACGGGGGATTAGCACAGATACGCAGTATTTT. This gives the protein CASRQRGISTDTQYF.

The chain joins TRBV18 to TRBJ1-3; 10 bases align to TRBD1. Germline loops: CDR1 KGHSH, CDR2 LQKENI. V shed 4 bases and J 4 bases; nucleotides not matched to a gene: 4. This CDR3 comprises 15 residues. The CDR3: CASSHGTGEGNTIYF. CDR3 nucleotides: TGTGCCAGCTCACACGGGACAGGGGAAGGAAACACCATATATTTT.

The chain couples TRBV29-1 to TRBJ2-1; D is undetermined. CDR3 length: 13 amino acids. Germline CDR1 SQVTM, CDR2 ANQGSEA. This chain's CDR3 is CSIGRGSYNEQFF. The CDR3 DNA sequence: TGCAGTATTGGGCGAGGCTCCTACAATGAGCAGTTCTTC.

The V gene is TRBV5-4, the J gene TRBJ2-3; either TRBD1 or TRBD2 may supply D (5 bases each). The germline V gene encodes CDR1 SGHNT and CDR2 YYREEE (reference sequence). CDR3 size: 17 residues. V shed 4 bases and J shed 1 base, with 19 bases lying between them. The CDR3 DNA is TGTGCCAGCAGCCGTAGTTCGTGGGGGTTTGGCACAGATACGCAGTATTTT. Translating it yields CASSRSSWGFGTDTQYF.

The rearrangement uses TRBV18 and TRBJ1-3; D call uncertain. The V gene's germline CDR1 is KGHSH and CDR2 LQKENI. V shed 0 bases and J shed 0 bases, with 12 bases lying between them. This CDR3 is 17 amino acids long. The CDR3 coding sequence is TGTGCCAGCTCACCACCTTCAAACCCCTACTCTGGAAACACCATATATTTT. This translates into CASSPPSNPYSGNTIYF.

The gene calls are TRBV12-3 or TRBV12-4 and TRBJ2-1; D not certain. V dropped 3 bases and J dropped 4 bases, with 7 bases sitting between them. This CDR3 has 13 residues. CDR3 protein: CASSLLRYNEQFF. Here the CDR3 DNA reads TGTGCCAGCAGTTTGTTGAGGTACAATGAGCAGTTCTTC.

The gene calls are TRBV5-1 and TRBJ1-2; D gene ambiguous. The CDR3 sequence is 15 residues long. Germline assignment: CDR1 SGHRS and CDR2 YFSETQ. Trimming shortened V by 0 bases and J by 2 bases, and 11 bases separated the two germline ends. CDR3 bases: TGCGCCAGCAGCTTGGAACCTGATTGGAACTATGGCTACACCTTC. Protein product: CASSLEPDWNYGYTF.

The rearrangement links TRBV18 to TRBJ1-5; 9 bases line up with TRBD1. J gave up 4 bases and V 4 bases, and 5 bases lay outside the gene matches. This CDR3 has 15 amino acids. The germline CDR1 and CDR2 sequences are KGHSH and LQKENI. The CDR3 DNA follows: TGTGCCAGCTCACTACAGGGGGCCATGAATCAGCCCCAGCATTTT. It translates to CASSLQGAMNQPQHF.

The V call is TRBV5-6, the J call TRBJ2-3, with 11 bases fitting TRBD2. Germline CDR1 reads SGHDT; CDR2 reads YYEEEE. The J segment lost 4 bases and the V segment lost 3 bases, leaving 7 bases of the junction unmatched. The CDR3 is 16 amino acids. The CDR3 DNA reads TGTGCCAGCAGCTGGGTACTAGCGGGGGCCCCAGATACGCAGTATTTT. Its translation: CASSWVLAGAPDTQYF.

V is TRBV15 and J is TRBJ2-5; D call uncertain. Germline CDR1 LNHNV, CDR2 YYDKDF (reference sequence). This CDR3 spans 15 amino acids. V was pared by 0 bases and J by 1 base, with 9 bases between. The CDR3 DNA reads as TGTGCCACCAGCAGAGATATCAGTGTCCAAGAGACCCAGTACTTC. It encodes CATSRDISVQETQYF.

The gene calls are TRBV4-1 and TRBJ1-1; weak D call: TRBD1 (5 bases). This CDR3 contains 16 residues. Trimming removed 2 bases from V and 1 base from J, with 14 bases in between. Germline CDR1 MGHRA, CDR2 YSYEKL. The CDR3 region is CASSQLTGTGNTEAFF. CDR3 nucleotide sequence: TGCGCCAGCAGCCAATTGACGGGGACGGGGAACACTGAAGCTTTCTTT.

As regards this clone: Relative to the germline gene, one junction end is altered; a read error may explain this. This chain connects TRBV7-7 to TRBJ1-1; D is undetermined. The CDR3 is made up of 13 amino acids. The germline CDR1 and CDR2 sequences are SSHAT and FNYEAQ (reference sequence). The CDR3 DNA reads TGTGCTAGCAGCCCCTTGAGGTTGGCTGAAGCTTTCTTT. This gives the protein CASSPLRLAEAFF.

This clone occurred a few times. This chain uses TRBV7-8 with TRBJ1-2; D is perhaps TRBD1 (5 bases). The CDR3 totals 16 residues. V lost 3 bases to trimming and J lost 4 bases, with 18 bases between them. CDR1 SGHVS and CDR2 FQNEAQ come from the germline V gene. The CDR3 DNA reads as TGTGCCAGCAGCTTGGGACGACGGCCGGTAGTCTATGGCTACACCTTC. Translating gives CASSLGRRPVVYGYTF.

CDR3 amino acids: CASSTGGAGVPNEQFF. CDR3 nucleotides: TGTGCCAGCAGCACAGGCGGGGCGGGGGTTCCCAATGAGCAGTTCTTC. The genes are TRBV7-2 and TRBJ2-1, with TRBD2 matching 7 bases. Unmatched junction bases numbered 13, after V lost 5 bases and J lost 6 bases. The V gene's germline CDR1 is SGHTA and CDR2 FQGNSA. The CDR3 loop spans 16 amino acids.

A few counts support this clone. This sequence joins TRBV5-4 and TRBJ2-1, with 13 bases lining up with TRBD2. Per the germline V gene, CDR1 is SGHNT and CDR2 is YYREEE (reference sequence). The CDR3 runs to 16 residues. The trim removed 4 bases at V and 2 bases at J, leaving 3 bases unmatched. The CDR3 DNA is TGTGCCAGCAGCCCCGGACTAGCGGGGGCCTACAATGAGCAGTTCTTC. It is translated as CASSPGLAGAYNEQFF.

The V and J genes are TRBV19 and TRBJ1-1, with unresolved D. CDR3 length equals 15 residues. Per germline, CDR1 LNHDA and CDR2 SQIVND (reference sequence). V shed 6 bases and J shed 1 base, with 15 bases lying between them. The CDR3 here is CASRKIQSSNTEAFF. CDR3 DNA sequence: TGTGCCAGTAGAAAAATACAGAGCTCGAACACTGAAGCTTTCTTT. Drawing the rest from reference TRBV19 and TRBJ1-1, the complete variable domain is DGGITQSPKYLFRKEGQNVTLSCEQNLNHDAMYWYRQDPGQGLRLIYYSQIVNDFQKGDIAEGYSVSREKKESFPLTVTSAQKNPTAFYLCASRKIQSSNTEAFFGQGTRLTVV.

The J gene is TRBJ1-5, the V gene TRBV2, with TRBD1 as a possible D gene (5 bases). Germline CDR1 SNHLY, CDR2 FYNNEI. V lost 6 bases and J lost 2, with 11 bases in between. The CDR3 totals 14 residues. This chain's CDR3 is CASSAGSGNQPQHF. DNA of the CDR3: TGTGCCAGCAGCGCAGGGAGTGGCAATCAGCCCCAGCATTTT.

The chain uses TRBV27 and TRBJ1-3, with TRBD1 matching 7 bases. The ends lost 5 bases at V and 4 bases at J; junction bases unmatched: 14. Per the germline V gene, CDR1 is MNHEY and CDR2 is SMNVEV (reference sequence). CDR3 length: 17 amino acids. CDR3 nucleotide sequence: TGTGCCAGCAGTCCCCCGACAGGGATGAGGCCGGGAAACACCATATATTTT. Translating it yields CASSPPTGMRPGNTIYF.

V is TRBV3-1 (or the pseudogene TRBV3-2) and J is TRBJ2-4, with D perhaps assigned TRBD1 or TRBD2 (6 bases each). The CDR3 contains 14 residues. Germline CDR1 LGHDT, CDR2 YNNKEL (reference sequence). V was trimmed by 1 base and J by 8 bases, leaving 12 bases between them. The CDR3 here is CASSQASGADIQYF. CDR3 DNA: TGTGCCAGCAGCCAAGCGTCGGGGGCGGACATTCAGTACTTC.

The chain carries TRBV30 and TRBJ1-4; D gene ambiguous. V was cut by 2 bases and J by 7 bases, with 14 bases left in between. Germline assignment: CDR1 GTSNPN and CDR2 SVGIG (reference sequence). The length of the CDR3 is 14 residues. CDR3 in amino acids: CAWSQNSGGEKLFF. In DNA form, the CDR3 reads TGTGCCTGGAGTCAAAACTCAGGCGGTGAAAAACTGTTTTTT.

DNA for the CDR3: TGCGCCAGCAGCGGGGGGCACGAGCAGTACTTC. This sequence encodes CASSGGHEQYF. The V call is TRBV10-2, the J call TRBJ2-7; tentatively, D is TRBD2 (7 bases). Germline CDR1 is WSHSY and CDR2 is SAAADI. This CDR3 is built from 11 residues. V was shortened by 6 bases and J by 5 bases, with 8 bases between the two germline ends.

A few counts support this clone. V and J are TRBV9 and TRBJ1-4; D is ambiguous. CDR3 length: 15 residues. Germline CDR1 and CDR2: SGDLS and YYNGEE. The V and J ends lost 0 bases and 5 bases respectively, with 11 bases between them. CDR3: CASSVGSMRNEKLFF. CDR3 sequence (DNA): TGTGCCAGCAGCGTAGGCTCCATGCGAAATGAAAAACTGTTTTTT.

The chain joins TRBV2 to TRBJ2-1; D unresolved. The V end lost 4 bases, the J end lost 4 bases, and 5 bases lay between the germline ends. The CDR3 totals 12 residues. Per germline, CDR1 SNHLY and CDR2 FYNNEI. The CDR3 here is CASSAEYNEQFF. CDR3 sequence (DNA): TGTGCCAGCAGTGCAGAGTACAATGAGCAGTTCTTC.